These 3 T cell receptor beta chains share one sample of origin, sequenced in a study of blood T cell repertoires in COVID-19 (dated by TCRdb to the early 2020s). Receptor amplification or capture employed the immunoSEQ multiplex PCR assay. TCRdb's version of the immuneACCESS table is confined to in-frame rearrangements and falls short of the full clone set. An unresolved V gene accounts for under half of the shortfall where checked; the remainder is of unknown origin. The sample table shows more than 100,000 clones, and around nine tenths are seen once. Of the sample, nearly 0.9% falls within the top ten clones. Sequenced input: peripheral blood. All receptors derive from a woman aged 50 to 60 with active or convalescent COVID-19.

The rearrangement joins TRBV7-2 to TRBJ2-3, with TRBD2 as a possible D gene (6 bases). Germline V CDR1 and CDR2: SGHTA, FQGNSA. With 5 bases removed from V and 2 bases from J, the gap between germline ends came to 14 bases. This CDR3 is 15 amino acids long. CDR3 in DNA: TGTGCCAGCAGCCCGGGGACTGGATACACAGATACGCAGTATTTT. Protein sequence: CASSPGTGYTDTQYF. Drawing the rest from reference TRBV7-2 and TRBJ2-3, the complete variable domain is GAGVSQSPSNKVTEKGKDVELRCDPISGHTALYWYRQSLGQGLEFLIYFQGNSAPDKSGLPSDRFSAERTGGSVSTLTIQRTQQEDSAVYLCASSPGTGYTDTQYFGPGTRLTVL.

The chain couples TRBV19 to TRBJ1-1, with D unresolved. CDR1 is LNHDA, CDR2 SQIVND, per germline (reference sequence). This CDR3 comprises 14 residues. Between the trimmed V and J ends, which lost 5 bases and 6 bases, there was a span of 16 bases. CDR3 protein: CASSSGLRIPEAFF. The CDR3, as DNA: TGTGCCAGTAGTTCGGGGTTGCGGATCCCTGAAGCTTTCTTT.

V usage is TRBV9 and J usage is TRBJ2-1; 8 bases fit TRBD1. Germline V gives CDR1 SGDLS, CDR2 YYNGEE. The CDR3 runs to 16 residues. Trimming at V came to 0 bases and at J to 4 bases, leaving 6 bases not matched to a gene. CDR3 bases: TGTGCCAGCAGCGTAGAGCAGGGGGCGAGTTACAATGAGCAGTTCTTC. Protein product: CASSVEQGASYNEQFF.